The clone carrying this T cell receptor beta chain was counted a few times. Antigen specificity is unknown. The PCR made use of 60 Vbeta and 13 Jbeta primers. The method was immunoSEQ multiplex PCR; TCRdb's version includes in-frame clones alone and lacks a portion of them. The data hold some 150,000 clones, with 80% to 90% observed a single time. This specimen comes from a study of cytomegalovirus exposure and HLA in healthy donors. General study points: Trimming of TCR beta V- and J-genes showed a link, identified in a later analysis, to a missense DCLRE1C variant.

Germline assignment: CDR1 SGHVS and CDR2 FNYEAQ. The length of the CDR3 is 15 residues. The trim removed 0 bases at V and 8 bases at J, leaving 6 bases unmatched. Sequenced material: PBMCs. This chain links TRBV7-6 with TRBJ2-4; TRBD1 matches 8 bases. This clonotype originated in a woman aged 40-49 years in good health and CMV-seropositive. This CDR3 reads CASSLAGRGLDIQYF. Here the CDR3 DNA reads TGTGCCAGCAGCTTAGCGGGCAGGGGGCTTGACATTCAGTACTTC.